The 3 T cell receptor beta chains reported below all come from one sample, sequenced in a study of T cell changes during pregnancy in multiple sclerosis (dated by TCRdb to the late 2010s). The library was prepared using the immunoSEQ multiplex PCR assay. TCRdb took over this immuneACCESS table, retaining in-frame rearrangements with V and J assigned. Such tables are incomplete; in checked studies, under half of the missing clones stem from an unresolved V gene, and the remainder is unexplained. Counted in this sample were 40,000 to 60,000 clones; approximately 94% of them appeared once. More than 0.25% of the sample belongs to the ten largest clones. The material was CD4+ T cells from peripheral blood mononuclear cells, obtained in the third trimester of pregnancy. These receptors all come from a female donor with multiple sclerosis, enrolled in a pregnancy study.

Notes on this clone: Other DNA sequences of this sample code for an identical CDR3. The chain recombines TRBV7-9 with TRBJ1-3, with 7 nucleotides matching TRBD1. Germline CDR1 is SEHNR and CDR2 is FQNEAQ (reference sequence). This CDR3 comprises 14 residues. The trim removed 5 bases at V and 2 bases at J, leaving 3 bases unmatched. Here the CDR3 reads CASSLGTAGNTIYF. The CDR3 DNA reads as TGTGCCAGCAGCCTTGGGACAGCTGGAAACACCATATATTTT.

The chain uses TRBV11-3 and TRBJ1-1, with TRBD1 identical over 7 bases. CDR3 size: 14 residues. Germline CDR1 SGHNT, CDR2 YENEEA. V lost 5 bases and J lost 5; bases outside the gene matches: 8. The CDR3 spells CASSTDRAGTEAFF. Written as DNA, the CDR3 is TGTGCCAGCAGCACAGACAGGGCGGGGACTGAAGCTTTCTTT. Full variable domain (outside the CDR3, taken from reference TRBV11-3 and TRBJ1-1): EAGVVQSPRYKIIEKKQPVAFWCNPISGHNTLYWYLQNLGQGPELLIRYENEEAVDDSQLPKDRFSAERLKGVDSTLKIQPAELGDSAVYLCASSTDRAGTEAFFGQGTRLTVV.

V and J are TRBV19 and TRBJ1-5; 9 bases are a match to TRBD1. The J segment lost 3 bases and the V segment lost 5 bases, leaving 5 bases of the junction unmatched. This CDR3 comprises 15 residues. The germline gives CDR1 LNHDA, CDR2 SQIVND (reference sequence). The CDR3 spells CASSSRDRVNQPQHF. The CDR3, as DNA: TGTGCCAGTAGTTCCCGGGACAGGGTCAATCAGCCCCAGCATTTT.